A selection of T cell receptor beta chains follows, all from one sample in a study of T-cell reconstitution after alpha-beta-depleted transplantation in children. Using its own MiXCR run on the PCR reads, TCRdb lists one record per CDR3 protein. The sample lists about 130,000 distinct CDR3 sequences; around a tenth were seen once. The source was PBMCs, mostly from graft donor cells, collected 180 days after TCRalphabeta/CD19-depleted stem cell transplant. The receptors stem from a girl under three years old who had a stem cell transplant for combined immunodeficiency, so the T cells may come from the graft donor. CDR3s include the opening cysteine and the closing phenylalanine or tryptophan. Each record gives: V gene, D gene, J gene, clone size, CDR3 DNA, CDR3 protein. D genes are given only for firm matches. A row's size may be missing; if present it is once, few, many or a size class.

V gene: TRBV12-3/TRBV12-4
D gene: TRBD1
J gene: TRBJ2-2
clone size: .
CDR3 DNA: TGTGCCAGCAGCCCAGGGGGTGCGAACACCGGGGAGCTGTTTTTT
CDR3 protein: CASSPGGANTGELFF

V gene: TRBV12-3/TRBV12-4
D gene: .
J gene: TRBJ2-5
clone size: few
CDR3 DNA: TGTGCCAGCACGCAGGGGTTTCAAGAGACCCAGTACTTC
CDR3 protein: CASTQGFQETQYF

V gene: TRBV10-3
D gene: TRBD1
J gene: TRBJ1-2
clone size: .
CDR3 DNA: TGTGCCATCAGTTTGACAGGGGGAGCTAACTATGGCTACACCTTC
CDR3 protein: CAISLTGGANYGYTF

V gene: TRBV14
D gene: .
J gene: TRBJ1-5
clone size: .
CDR3 DNA: TGTGCCAGCAGCCAAGAATCAGGGCCCAATCAGCCCCAGCATTTT
CDR3 protein: CASSQESGPNQPQHF

V gene: TRBV7-3
D gene: .
J gene: TRBJ2-2
clone size: few
CDR3 DNA: TGTGCCAGCAGCTTTTGGGGGGACGGGGAGCTGTTTTTT
CDR3 protein: CASSFWGDGELFF

V gene: TRBV5-1
D gene: .
J gene: TRBJ2-7
clone size: few
CDR3 DNA: TGCGCCAGCAGCTTGGCCGGGCCCCCCTACGAGCAGTACTTC
CDR3 protein: CASSLAGPPYEQYF

V gene: TRBV20-1
D gene: .
J gene: TRBJ2-7
clone size: once
CDR3 DNA: TGCAGTGCTATCCATAAATGGGCAGCTTCCTACGAGCAGTACTTC
CDR3 protein: CSAIHKWAASYEQYF

V gene: TRBV4-2
D gene: TRBD1
J gene: TRBJ2-7
clone size: .
CDR3 DNA: TGTGCCAGCAGCCCTGGGACAGGGAGTGGCTACGAGCAGTACTTC
CDR3 protein: CASSPGTGSGYEQYF

V gene: TRBV11-2
D gene: TRBD1
J gene: TRBJ1-4
clone size: few
CDR3 DNA: TGTGCCAGCAGCGTACGGGACAGGACTGAAAAACTGTTTTTT
CDR3 protein: CASSVRDRTEKLFF

V gene: TRBV12-3/TRBV12-4
D gene: TRBD2
J gene: TRBJ2-3
clone size: .
CDR3 DNA: TGTGCCAGCAGTTTACGGCTCAGACTAGCCTTCACAGATACGCAGTATTTT
CDR3 protein: CASSLRLRLAFTDTQYF

V gene: TRBV20-1
D gene: TRBD2
J gene: TRBJ2-5
clone size: few
CDR3 DNA: TGCAGTGCTAGAGTAGCGGGATACCAAGAGACCCAGTACTTC
CDR3 protein: CSARVAGYQETQYF

V gene: TRBV5-6
D gene: .
J gene: TRBJ2-7
clone size: .
CDR3 DNA: TGTGCCAGCAGCTTGGTTCAGGGTGTCTACGAGCAGTACTTC
CDR3 protein: CASSLVQGVYEQYF

V gene: TRBV20-1
D gene: .
J gene: TRBJ2-7
clone size: many
CDR3 DNA: TGCAGTGCTAGAAACGACCGCTGGTCCTACGAGCAGTACTTC
CDR3 protein: CSARNDRWSYEQYF

V gene: TRBV7-2
D gene: .
J gene: TRBJ2-7
clone size: few
CDR3 DNA: TGTGCCAGCAGCCGACATTCCGGGAGCTACGAGCAGTACTTC
CDR3 protein: CASSRHSGSYEQYF

V gene: TRBV19
D gene: TRBD2
J gene: TRBJ2-1
clone size: .
CDR3 DNA: TGTGCCAGTAGTGGATCTAGCGGGGGCTACAATGAGCAGTTCTTC
CDR3 protein: CASSGSSGGYNEQFF

V gene: TRBV7-2
D gene: .
J gene: TRBJ1-1
clone size: .
CDR3 DNA: TGTGCCAGCAACCTTGCGGGACAATTGAACACTGAAGCTTTCTTT
CDR3 protein: CASNLAGQLNTEAFF

V gene: TRBV7-2
D gene: .
J gene: TRBJ2-1
clone size: few
CDR3 DNA: TGTGCCAGCAGCTTATGGCAGGGACGTGAGCAGTTCTTC
CDR3 protein: CASSLWQGREQFF

V gene: TRBV11-3
D gene: .
J gene: TRBJ1-2
clone size: .
CDR3 DNA: TGTGCCAGCAGCTTAGAGGACGGCTTCTATGGCTACACCTTC
CDR3 protein: CASSLEDGFYGYTF

V gene: TRBV7-2
D gene: .
J gene: TRBJ2-4
clone size: few
CDR3 DNA: TGTGCCAGCAGCTTCGCAGGGGTTAGCAAAAACATTCAGTACTTC
CDR3 protein: CASSFAGVSKNIQYF

V gene: TRBV25-1
D gene: TRBD2
J gene: TRBJ2-7
clone size: few
CDR3 DNA: TGTGCCAGCAGTGCCGGGACTACCCCTTACTTC
CDR3 protein: CASSAGTTPYF

V gene: TRBV29-1
D gene: TRBD2
J gene: TRBJ2-1
clone size: few
CDR3 DNA: TGCAGCGAAGGGACTAGCGTAGGTAATGAGCAGTTCTTC
CDR3 protein: CSEGTSVGNEQFF

V gene: TRBV5-6
D gene: .
J gene: TRBJ2-7
clone size: few
CDR3 DNA: TGTGCCAGCAGCCTTATATCCTACGAGCAGTACTTC
CDR3 protein: CASSLISYEQYF

V gene: TRBV29-1
D gene: .
J gene: TRBJ2-5
clone size: few
CDR3 DNA: TGCAGCGTTGTATCTGACACTAACCAAGAGACCCAGTACTTC
CDR3 protein: CSVVSDTNQETQYF

V gene: TRBV7-2
D gene: .
J gene: TRBJ1-2
clone size: few
CDR3 DNA: TGTGCCAGCAGCTCCTTGACAGGAAATTTCCTAGGCTACACCTTC
CDR3 protein: CASSSLTGNFLGYTF

V gene: TRBV10-3
D gene: .
J gene: TRBJ1-5
clone size: few
CDR3 DNA: TGTGCCATCAGTGACAAGAGGGACCAGCCCCAGCATTTT
CDR3 protein: CAISDKRDQPQHF

V gene: TRBV7-2
D gene: TRBD1
J gene: TRBJ1-1
clone size: .
CDR3 DNA: TGTGCCAGCAGCTTAATGGGGACAGCAAACACTGAAGCTTTCTTT
CDR3 protein: CASSLMGTANTEAFF

V gene: TRBV12-3/TRBV12-4
D gene: .
J gene: TRBJ1-1
clone size: .
CDR3 DNA: TGTGCCAGCAGTTTAGGGTTGGGTCCGAAGAACACTGAAGCTTTCTTT
CDR3 protein: CASSLGLGPKNTEAFF

V gene: TRBV18
D gene: TRBD1
J gene: TRBJ2-7
clone size: .
CDR3 DNA: TGTGCCAGCTCACGGGCCCGGGACAGGGAGAACTACGAGCAGTACTTC
CDR3 protein: CASSRARDRENYEQYF

V gene: TRBV6-2/TRBV6-3
D gene: .
J gene: TRBJ2-2
clone size: .
CDR3 DNA: TGTGCCAGCCGGGGACTCATGAACACCGGGGAGCTGTTTTTT
CDR3 protein: CASRGLMNTGELFF

V gene: TRBV5-1
D gene: TRBD1
J gene: TRBJ1-1
clone size: .
CDR3 DNA: TGCGCCAGCAGCTTCCGGACAGGGGACACTGAAGCTTTCTTT
CDR3 protein: CASSFRTGDTEAFF

V gene: TRBV5-1
D gene: .
J gene: TRBJ2-6
clone size: .
CDR3 DNA: TGCGCCAGCAGAAAAGGGGAAGGAGCTCCTGGGGCCAACGTCCTGACTTTC
CDR3 protein: CASRKGEGAPGANVLTF

V gene: TRBV5-6
D gene: .
J gene: TRBJ2-3
clone size: .
CDR3 DNA: TGTGCCAGCAGCTTCGGGCCCCGCGGAGGAGATACGCAGTATTTT
CDR3 protein: CASSFGPRGGDTQYF

V gene: TRBV27
D gene: .
J gene: TRBJ1-4
clone size: few
CDR3 DNA: TGTGCCAGCAGTTCCCTCCCGGGGGGCGAAAAACTGTTTTTT
CDR3 protein: CASSSLPGGEKLFF

V gene: TRBV3-1
D gene: .
J gene: TRBJ2-1
clone size: .
CDR3 DNA: TGTGCCAGCAGCCCCGGAGGGGGGAGTGAGAATGAGCAGTTCTTC
CDR3 protein: CASSPGGGSENEQFF

V gene: TRBV10-3
D gene: .
J gene: TRBJ2-7
clone size: few
CDR3 DNA: TGTGCCATCAGTGAGTCTTGGGGGGGGCCGGACGAGCAGTACTTC
CDR3 protein: CAISESWGGPDEQYF

V gene: TRBV5-1
D gene: TRBD1
J gene: TRBJ2-4
clone size: .
CDR3 DNA: TGCGCCAGCAGCCACCCGGGACAGGGATCGCCCCTAGCCAAAAACATTCAGTACTTC
CDR3 protein: CASSHPGQGSPLAKNIQYF

V gene: TRBV5-1
D gene: TRBD1
J gene: TRBJ1-1
clone size: .
CDR3 DNA: TGCGCCAGCAGCTTGTGGGGGACAGGGGGCACTGAAGCTTTCTTT
CDR3 protein: CASSLWGTGGTEAFF

V gene: TRBV10-3
D gene: .
J gene: TRBJ2-7
clone size: .
CDR3 DNA: TGTGCCATCAGTGAGCTGACAGGAGTCTCCTACGAGCAGTACTTC
CDR3 protein: CAISELTGVSYEQYF

V gene: TRBV9
D gene: .
J gene: TRBJ2-2
clone size: few
CDR3 DNA: TGTGCCAGCAGCTTAGGGACTTTCACCGGGGAGCTGTTTTTT
CDR3 protein: CASSLGTFTGELFF

V gene: TRBV20-1
D gene: TRBD2
J gene: TRBJ2-5
clone size: .
CDR3 DNA: TGCAGTGCTAGAGAGACTAGCTTTCAAGAGACCCAGTACTTC
CDR3 protein: CSARETSFQETQYF

V gene: TRBV11-2
D gene: TRBD2
J gene: TRBJ2-1
clone size: .
CDR3 DNA: TGTGCCAGCAGCCCGACTAGCGGGAGGGCCGGTGCCTACAATGAGCAGTTCTTC
CDR3 protein: CASSPTSGRAGAYNEQFF

V gene: TRBV5-4
D gene: TRBD2
J gene: TRBJ2-1
clone size: .
CDR3 DNA: TGTGCCAGCAGCCCGCTGGCGGGGGACAATGAGCAGTTCTTC
CDR3 protein: CASSPLAGDNEQFF

V gene: TRBV27
D gene: .
J gene: TRBJ1-1
clone size: .
CDR3 DNA: TGTGCCAGCAGTTTAGGGTTATACACCTCGAACACTGAAGCTTTCTTT
CDR3 protein: CASSLGLYTSNTEAFF

V gene: TRBV6-1
D gene: .
J gene: TRBJ1-5
clone size: .
CDR3 DNA: TGTGCCAGCAGTCCCCTACAGGGAGGAGATCAGCCCCAGCATTTT
CDR3 protein: CASSPLQGGDQPQHF

V gene: TRBV10-3
D gene: TRBD2
J gene: TRBJ2-5
clone size: many
CDR3 DNA: TGTGCCATCAGTGACTGGACTAGCCAAGAGACCCAGTACTTC
CDR3 protein: CAISDWTSQETQYF

V gene: TRBV18
D gene: .
J gene: TRBJ2-7
clone size: many
CDR3 DNA: TGTGCCAGCTCACCTAGTCGGGTGTGGACCTACGAGCAGTACTTC
CDR3 protein: CASSPSRVWTYEQYF

V gene: TRBV20-1
D gene: .
J gene: TRBJ2-5
clone size: .
CDR3 DNA: TGCAGTGTTATAGCGGGAGATGGACAGGGGACCCAGTACTTC
CDR3 protein: CSVIAGDGQGTQYF

V gene: TRBV21-1
D gene: .
J gene: TRBJ1-2
clone size: few
CDR3 DNA: TGTGCCAGCAGCAAAGTTGAAGTGGGCTACACCTTC
CDR3 protein: CASSKVEVGYTF